The T cell receptor beta chain described here comes from a study of T cells in Graves' hyperthyroidism and ophthalmopathy. RNA transcripts provided the source from which TCR beta CDR3 regions were amplified. The TCR CDR3 first-round RT-PCR relied on the HTBI primer set. TCRdb itself ran the multiplex PCR reads through MiXCR, one entry per CDR3 protein. The top ten hold 34% of the sample, which has approximately 370,000 distinct CDR3 sequences, about 18% seen once. The study's findings and limits: Ophthalmopathy was told apart from stable hyperthyroidism by a 13 V-J model.

The V segment lost 5 bases and the J segment 3 bases; nucleotides outside the gene matches: 8. CDR3 size: 15 residues. Germline assignment: CDR1 MNHEY and CDR2 SMNVEV (reference sequence). Newly diagnosed hyperthyroidism, duration under 2 months, in patients aged 18 to 65. This clonotype was seen ten or more times. Its antigen is undetermined. Sequencing was performed on blood. The V gene is TRBV27, the J gene TRBJ2-7, with TRBD1 matching over 9 bases. The source of this sequence is a woman aged 30 to 39 with Graves' hyperthyroidism that later progressed to Graves' ophthalmopathy. The DNA for the CDR3 is TGTGCCAGCAGTCTGACAGGGGGTTCCGTCTACGAGCAGTACTTC. It encodes CASSLTGGSVYEQYF.